Described below is a single T cell receptor (beta chain) sequence and its context. Its target is unknown. The entry originates in a study of chemoradiotherapy in HPV16-positive cancers. The table came from immunoSEQ multiplex PCR; TCRdb's copy has only in-frame clones and leaves some out. The sample has over 7,000 clones; 87% are singletons. Study-wide results and caveats: HPV-specific T cells were functionally defined from only a couple of HPV16-positive patients.

This CDR3 contains 15 residues. Germline assignment: CDR1 SGHAT and CDR2 FQNNGV. Between the trimmed V and J ends, which lost 0 bases and 7 bases, there was a span of 13 bases. The receptor was isolated from a human donor with HPV-associated anogenital cancer. The genes are TRBV11-2 and TRBJ1-5; possible D gene TRBD1, 5 bases. Sequencing was performed on blood, taken from a patient who underwent chemoradiotherapy. In DNA form, the CDR3 reads TGTGCCAGCAGCTTAGAACGGGATACAGGACAGCCCCAGCATTTT. Protein product: CASSLERDTGQPQHF.